The sequence of this T cell receptor beta chain was determined in a study of shared clonotypes between healthy human individuals. Unmatched junction bases numbered 8, after V lost 4 bases and J lost 3 bases. Per the germline V gene, CDR1 is SGHDT and CDR2 is YYEEEE. This CDR3 contains 15 residues. Sequenced by immunoSEQ multiplex PCR; TCRdb stores in-frame clones only, minus some. The table records over a million clones, roughly 80% of them present only once. The sample comprised memory CD4+ T cells sorted from blood. Documented subset: CD45RA-negative fraction. This clonotype was obtained from a man between 18 and 29 years old in good health. This chain connects TRBV5-6 to TRBJ2-5; 8 bases line up with TRBD1. The CDR3 spells CASSLWTDREETQYF. Here the CDR3 DNA reads TGTGCCAGCAGCCTATGGACGGACAGGGAAGAGACCCAGTACTTC. The full variable domain, in which reference TRBV5-6 and TRBJ2-5 provide the parts outside the CDR3, is DAGVTQSPTHLIKTRGQQVTLRCSPKSGHDTVSWYQQALGQGPQFIFQYYEEEERQRGNFPDRFSGHQFPNYSSELNVNALLLGDSALYLCASSLWTDREETQYFGPGTRLLVL.